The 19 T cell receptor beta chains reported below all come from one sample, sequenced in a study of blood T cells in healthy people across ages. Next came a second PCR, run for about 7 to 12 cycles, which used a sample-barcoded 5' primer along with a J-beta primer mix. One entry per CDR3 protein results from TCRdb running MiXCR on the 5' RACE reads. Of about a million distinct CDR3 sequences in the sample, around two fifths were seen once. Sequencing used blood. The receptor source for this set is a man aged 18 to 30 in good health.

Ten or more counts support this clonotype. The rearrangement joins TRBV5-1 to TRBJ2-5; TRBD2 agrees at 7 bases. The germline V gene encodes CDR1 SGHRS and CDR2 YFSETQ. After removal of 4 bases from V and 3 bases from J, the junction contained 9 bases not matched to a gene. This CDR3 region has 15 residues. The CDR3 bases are TGCGCCAGCAGCAGTACCGGGACTACAGAAGAGACCCAGTACTTC. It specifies CASSSTGTTEETQYF.

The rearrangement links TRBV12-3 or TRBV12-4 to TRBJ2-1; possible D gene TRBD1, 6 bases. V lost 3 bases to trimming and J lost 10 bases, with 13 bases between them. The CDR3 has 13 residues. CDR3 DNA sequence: TGTGCCAGCAGTTTCCAGGGGATGGGCGAGCAGTTCTTC. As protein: CASSFQGMGEQFF.

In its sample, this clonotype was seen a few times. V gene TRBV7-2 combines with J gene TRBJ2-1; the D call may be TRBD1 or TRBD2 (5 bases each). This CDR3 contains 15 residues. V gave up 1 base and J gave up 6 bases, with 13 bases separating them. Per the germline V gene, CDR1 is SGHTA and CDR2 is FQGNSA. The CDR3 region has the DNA TGTGCCAGCAGCTTAGACGGGGCGACTGGCAATGAGCAGTTCTTC. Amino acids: CASSLDGATGNEQFF.

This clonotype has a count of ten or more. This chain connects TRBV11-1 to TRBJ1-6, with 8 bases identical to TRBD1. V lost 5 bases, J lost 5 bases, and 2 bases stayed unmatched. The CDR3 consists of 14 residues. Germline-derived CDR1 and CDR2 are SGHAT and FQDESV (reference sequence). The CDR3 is CASSRTGNNSPLHF. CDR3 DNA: TGTGCCAGCAGCCGGACAGGGAATAATTCACCCCTCCACTTT. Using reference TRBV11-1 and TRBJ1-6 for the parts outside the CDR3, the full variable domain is EAEVAQSPRYKITEKSQAVAFWCDPISGHATLYWYRQILGQGPELLVQFQDESVVDDSQLPKDRFSAERLKGVDSTLKIQPAELGDSAMYLCASSRTGNNSPLHFGNGTRLTVT.

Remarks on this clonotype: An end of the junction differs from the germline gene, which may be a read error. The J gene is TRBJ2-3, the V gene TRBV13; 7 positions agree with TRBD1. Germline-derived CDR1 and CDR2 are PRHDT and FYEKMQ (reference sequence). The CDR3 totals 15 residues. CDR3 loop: CASSLSEGATDTRYF. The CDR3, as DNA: TGTGCCAGCAGCTTATCTGAGGGGGCCACAGATACGCGGTATTTT.

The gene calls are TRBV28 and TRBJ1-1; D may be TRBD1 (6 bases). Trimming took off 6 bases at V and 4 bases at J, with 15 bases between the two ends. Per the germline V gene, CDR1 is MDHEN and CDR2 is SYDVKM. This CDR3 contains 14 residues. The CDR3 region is CASRKGGKVTEAFF. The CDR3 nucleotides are TGTGCCAGCAGAAAGGGGGGCAAGGTCACTGAAGCTTTCTTT.

DNA for the CDR3: TGTGCCAGCAGTTACCAAGGACAGACCGGGGAGCTGTTTTTT. Translated: CASSYQGQTGELFF. This rearrangement joins TRBV6-5 to TRBJ2-2; D is possibly TRBD1 (6 bases). Germline CDR1 MNHEY, CDR2 SVGAGI. The CDR3 runs to 14 residues. V was clipped by 2 bases and J by 5 bases, with 9 bases between them.

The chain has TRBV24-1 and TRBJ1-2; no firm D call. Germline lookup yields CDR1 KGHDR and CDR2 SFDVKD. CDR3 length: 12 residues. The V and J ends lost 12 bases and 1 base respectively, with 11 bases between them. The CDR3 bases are TGTGCCGTTTCGCAGAGTAACTATGGCTACACCTTC. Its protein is CAVSQSNYGYTF.

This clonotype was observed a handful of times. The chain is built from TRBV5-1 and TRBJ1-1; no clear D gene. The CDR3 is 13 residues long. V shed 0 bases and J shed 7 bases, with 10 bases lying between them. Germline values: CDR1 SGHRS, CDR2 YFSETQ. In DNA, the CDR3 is TGCGCCAGCAGCTTGGGGGATCGAGGTGAAGCTTTCTTT. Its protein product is CASSLGDRGEAFF.

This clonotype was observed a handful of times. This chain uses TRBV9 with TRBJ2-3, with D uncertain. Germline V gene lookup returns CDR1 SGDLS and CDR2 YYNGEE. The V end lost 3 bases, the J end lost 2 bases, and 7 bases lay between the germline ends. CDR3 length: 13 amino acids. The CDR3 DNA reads TGTGCCAGCAGCGGTCCATACACAGATACGCAGTATTTT. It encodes CASSGPYTDTQYF.

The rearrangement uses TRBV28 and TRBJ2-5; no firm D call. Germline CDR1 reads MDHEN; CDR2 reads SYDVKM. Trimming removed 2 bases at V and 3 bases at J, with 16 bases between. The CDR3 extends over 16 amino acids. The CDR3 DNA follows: TGTGCCAGCAGTTTAGGGTTACTCGCCCGGGAAGAGACCCAGTACTTC. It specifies CASSLGLLAREETQYF.

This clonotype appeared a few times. The CDR3 coding sequence is TGCGCCAGCAGCCAAGACTCTGGTCAGCCCCAGCATTTT. Its translation: CASSQDSGQPQHF. This chain joins TRBV4-3 and TRBJ1-5; no clear D gene. Germline V CDR1 and CDR2: LGHNA, YSLEER. V lost 0 bases to trimming and J lost 6 bases, with 6 bases between them. The CDR3 is 13 amino acids.

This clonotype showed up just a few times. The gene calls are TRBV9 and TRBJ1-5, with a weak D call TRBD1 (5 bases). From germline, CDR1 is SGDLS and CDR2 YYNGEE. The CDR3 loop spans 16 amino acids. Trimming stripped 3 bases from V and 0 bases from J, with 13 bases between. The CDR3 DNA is TGTGCCAGCAGCGGGGCCGGGGGGAGTAGCAATCAGCCCCAGCATTTT. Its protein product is CASSGAGGSSNQPQHF.

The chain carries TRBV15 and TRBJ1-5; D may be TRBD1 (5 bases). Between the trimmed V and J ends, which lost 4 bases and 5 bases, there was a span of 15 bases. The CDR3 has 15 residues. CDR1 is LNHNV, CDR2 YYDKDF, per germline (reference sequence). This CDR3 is CATSIGAGTHQPQHF. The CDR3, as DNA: TGTGCCACCAGCATCGGGGCAGGCACTCATCAGCCCCAGCATTTT. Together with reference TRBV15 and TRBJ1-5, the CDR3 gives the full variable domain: DAMVIQNPRYQVTQFGKPVTLSCSQTLNHNVMYWYQQKSSQAPKLLFHYYDKDFNNEADTPDNFQSRRPNTSFCFLDIRSPGLGDTAMYLCATSIGAGTHQPQHFGDGTRLSIL.

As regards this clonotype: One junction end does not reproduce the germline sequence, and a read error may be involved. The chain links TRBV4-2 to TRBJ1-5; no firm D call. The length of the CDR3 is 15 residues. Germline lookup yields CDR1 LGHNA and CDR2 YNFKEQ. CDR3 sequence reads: CASSEEAAGNQPQHF. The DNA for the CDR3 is TGTGCCAGCAGCGAAGAGGCCGCGGGCAATCAGCCCCAGCATTTT.

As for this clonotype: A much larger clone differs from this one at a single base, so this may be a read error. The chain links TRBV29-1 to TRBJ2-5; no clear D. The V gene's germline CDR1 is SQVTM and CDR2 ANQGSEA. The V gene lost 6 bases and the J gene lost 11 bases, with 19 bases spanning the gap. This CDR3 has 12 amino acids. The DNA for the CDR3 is TGCAGCGTCGTAGTCGGACGAAATGAGCAGTACTTC. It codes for CSVVVGRNEQYF.

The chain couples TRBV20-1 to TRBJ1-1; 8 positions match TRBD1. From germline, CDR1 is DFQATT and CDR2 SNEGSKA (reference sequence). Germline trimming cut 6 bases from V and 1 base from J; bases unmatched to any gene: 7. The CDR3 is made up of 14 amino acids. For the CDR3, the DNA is TGCAGTGCGGGGACAGGAGAACAGAACACTGAAGCTTTCTTT. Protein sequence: CSAGTGEQNTEAFF.

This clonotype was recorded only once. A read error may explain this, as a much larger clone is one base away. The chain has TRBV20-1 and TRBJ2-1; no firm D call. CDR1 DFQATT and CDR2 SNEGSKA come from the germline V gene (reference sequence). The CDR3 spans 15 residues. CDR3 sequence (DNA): TGCAGTGCTACCGCCGATTGGGGAACCTACAATGGGCAGTTCTTC. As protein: CSATADWGTYNGQFF.

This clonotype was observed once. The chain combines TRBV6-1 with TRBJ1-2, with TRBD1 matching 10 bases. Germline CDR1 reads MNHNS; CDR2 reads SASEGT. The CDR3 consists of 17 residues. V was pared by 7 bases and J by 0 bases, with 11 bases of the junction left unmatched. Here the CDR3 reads CASTVRTGGRANYGYTF. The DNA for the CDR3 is TGTGCCAGCACGGTCAGGACAGGGGGTAGAGCTAACTATGGCTACACCTTC.